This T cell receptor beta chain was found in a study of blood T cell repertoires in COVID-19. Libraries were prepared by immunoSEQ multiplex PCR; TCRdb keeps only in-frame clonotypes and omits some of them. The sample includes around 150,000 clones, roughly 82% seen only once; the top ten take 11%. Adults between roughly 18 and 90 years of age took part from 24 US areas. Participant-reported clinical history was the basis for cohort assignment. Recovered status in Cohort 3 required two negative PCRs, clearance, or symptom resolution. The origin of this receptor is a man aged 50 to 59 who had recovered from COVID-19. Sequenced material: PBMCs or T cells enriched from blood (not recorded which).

Here the CDR3 reads CASSPGFNNQPQHF. The CDR3 DNA follows: TGCGCCAGCAGCCCCGGGTTTAATAATCAGCCCCAGCATTTT. This chain connects TRBV5-1 to TRBJ1-5; no clear D gene. This CDR3 spans 14 amino acids. Between the trimmed V and J ends, which lost 4 bases and 4 bases, there was a span of 12 bases. The germline gives CDR1 SGHRS, CDR2 YFSETQ.